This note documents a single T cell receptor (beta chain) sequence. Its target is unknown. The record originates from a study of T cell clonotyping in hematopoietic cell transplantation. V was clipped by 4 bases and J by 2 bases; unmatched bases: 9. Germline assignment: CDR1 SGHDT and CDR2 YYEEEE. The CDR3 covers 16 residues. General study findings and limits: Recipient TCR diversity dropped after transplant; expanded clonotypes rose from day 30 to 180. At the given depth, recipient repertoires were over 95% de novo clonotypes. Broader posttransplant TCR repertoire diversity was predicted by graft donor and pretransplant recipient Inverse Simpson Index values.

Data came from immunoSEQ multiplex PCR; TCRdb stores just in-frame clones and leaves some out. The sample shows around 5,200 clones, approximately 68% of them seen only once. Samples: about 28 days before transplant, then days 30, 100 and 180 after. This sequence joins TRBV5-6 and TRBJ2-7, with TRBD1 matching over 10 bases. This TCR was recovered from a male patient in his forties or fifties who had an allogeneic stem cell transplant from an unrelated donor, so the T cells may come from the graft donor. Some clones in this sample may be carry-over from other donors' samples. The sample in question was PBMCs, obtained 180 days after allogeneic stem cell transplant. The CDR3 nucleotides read TGTGCCAGCAGCCTAGAGGGACAGGGGATCCCCTACGAGCAGTACTTC. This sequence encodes CASSLEGQGIPYEQYF.